This T cell receptor (beta chain) was identified during a study of blood T cells in healthy people across ages. Overall study findings and caveats: In the absence of known donor CMV status, changes in expanded clonotypes were possibly confounded.

This clonotype was seen only a few times. Its target is unknown. V was trimmed by 0 bases and J by 6 bases, leaving 11 bases between them. Germline V gene data show CDR1 as LGHDT and CDR2 as YNNKEL (reference sequence). The CDR3 covers 14 residues. Each donor was a healthy Caucasian individual from Russia, aged roughly 6 to 100. Drawn from each donor were about 9 milliliters of peripheral blood. Sample-barcoded 5' priming and a J-beta primer mix drove a second PCR of roughly 6 to 12 cycles. One entry per CDR3 protein, called by TCRdb with MiXCR from the 5' RACE reads. The profile shows about 1.4 million distinct CDR3 sequences, 45% to 70% of them singletons.

The sample was blood. This chain connects TRBV3-1 to TRBJ1-2; D call uncertain. This TCR was recovered from a young man in good health. CDR3 residues: CASSQDTQTDGYTF. Here the CDR3 DNA reads TGTGCCAGCAGCCAAGATACTCAAACCGATGGCTACACCTTC.